This TCR beta chain was captured by sequencing in a study of identical twins. MiXCR, applied by TCRdb to the 5' RACE reads, yields one record per CDR3 protein. This table has about 720,000 distinct CDR3 sequences, around 8.3% appearing once. The ends were cut back, 0 bases at V and 6 bases at J, with 11 bases in the middle. Per the germline V gene, CDR1 is SEHNR and CDR2 is FQNEAQ (reference sequence). The CDR3 spans 15 residues. Notes on the study in general: For monozygotic twins, models underestimated out-of-frame TCR alpha sharing. When twins shared out-of-frame alpha sequences, those sequences had excess low generation probability.

As regards this clonotype: Its antigen is undetermined.

These data also formed part of another study, on yellow fever vaccine responses in identical twins.

The clonotype was recovered from a woman under 30 in good health. J is TRBJ2-2 and V is TRBV7-9; D not resolved. Sequenced input: PBMCs. The CDR3 loop reads CASSLAGGYAGELFF. CDR3 coding DNA: TGTGCCAGCAGCTTAGCAGGCGGTTATGCCGGGGAGCTGTTTTTT. Supplemented by reference TRBV7-9 and TRBJ2-2, the full variable domain reads DTGVSQNPRHKITKRGQNVTFRCDPISEHNRLYWYRQTLGQGPEFLTYFQNEAQLEKSRLLSDRFSAERPKGSFSTLEIQRTEQGDSAMYLCASSLAGGYAGELFFGEGSRLTVL.